This paragraph covers one T cell receptor beta chain sequence. The sample originates from a study of blood T cell repertoires in COVID-19. Study background: Specimens from acute and convalescent COVID-19 originated in the United States, Italy and Spain. PBMCs, B-cell-depleted T cells, or T cells provided the cDNA or gDNA that made up the material.

In the original analysis: Reference gene primer amplification gave nucleated cell count estimates. TCRdb's table, derived via immunoSEQ multiplex PCR, lists solely in-frame clones and lacks some. V, J and clone size reflect that table, while D and trimming were determined from the DNA. The repertoire consists of under 250,000 clones, with more than 70% occurring once and the leading ten covering around 8.9%. V shed 1 base and J shed 5 bases, with 9 bases lying between them. This CDR3 has 13 amino acids. The sample was peripheral blood. This clonotype was obtained from a man aged 35-49 years with active or convalescent COVID-19. The rearrangement uses TRBV12-3 or TRBV12-4 and TRBJ2-7; D call uncertain. CDR3 coding DNA: TGTGCCAGCAGTTTAGGCGGAAACAACGAGCAGTACTTC. This encodes CASSLGGNNEQYF.